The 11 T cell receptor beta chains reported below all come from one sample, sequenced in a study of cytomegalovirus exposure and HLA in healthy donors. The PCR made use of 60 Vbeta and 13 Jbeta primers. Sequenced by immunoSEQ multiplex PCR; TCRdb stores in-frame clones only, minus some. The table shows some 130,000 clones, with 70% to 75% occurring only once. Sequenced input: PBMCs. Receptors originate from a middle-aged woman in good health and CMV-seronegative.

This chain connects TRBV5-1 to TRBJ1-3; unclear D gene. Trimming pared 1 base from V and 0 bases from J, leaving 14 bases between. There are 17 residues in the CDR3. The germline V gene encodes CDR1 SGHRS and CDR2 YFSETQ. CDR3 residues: CASSLSPGRSSGNTIYF. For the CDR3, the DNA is TGCGCCAGCAGCTTGAGCCCCGGTAGAAGCTCTGGAAACACCATATATTTT.

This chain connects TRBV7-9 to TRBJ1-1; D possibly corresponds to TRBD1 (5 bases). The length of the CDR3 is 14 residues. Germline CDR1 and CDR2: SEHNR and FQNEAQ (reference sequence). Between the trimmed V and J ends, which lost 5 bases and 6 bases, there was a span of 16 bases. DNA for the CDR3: TGTGCCAGCAGCCTGCGGGGGGTCCGGGCTGAAGCTTTCTTT. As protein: CASSLRGVRAEAFF. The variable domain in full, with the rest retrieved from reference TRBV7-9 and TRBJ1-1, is DTGVSQNPRHKITKRGQNVTFRCDPISEHNRLYWYRQTLGQGPEFLTYFQNEAQLEKSRLLSDRFSAERPKGSFSTLEIQRTEQGDSAMYLCASSLRGVRAEAFFGQGTRLTVV.

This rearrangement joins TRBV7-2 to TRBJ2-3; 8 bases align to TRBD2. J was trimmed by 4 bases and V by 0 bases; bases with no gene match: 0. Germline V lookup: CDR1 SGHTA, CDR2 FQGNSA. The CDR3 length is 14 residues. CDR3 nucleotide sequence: TGTGCCAGCAGCTTAGCCGGGGGGGCAGATACGCAGTATTTT. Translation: CASSLAGGADTQYF.

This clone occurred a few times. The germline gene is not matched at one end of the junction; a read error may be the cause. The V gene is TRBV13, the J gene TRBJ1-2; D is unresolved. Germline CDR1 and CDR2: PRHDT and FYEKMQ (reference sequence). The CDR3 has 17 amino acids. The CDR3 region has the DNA TGTGCCAGCGGCTTAGAAACCAGTACCCCCGGGAGGTATGGCTACACCTTC. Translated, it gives CASGLETSTPGRYGYTF. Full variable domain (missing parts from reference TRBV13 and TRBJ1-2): AAGVIQSPRHLIKEKRETATLKCYPIPRHDTVYWYQQGPGQDPQFLISFYEKMQSDKGSIPDRFSAQQFSDYHSELNMSSLELGDSALYFCASGLETSTPGRYGYTFGSGTRLTVV.

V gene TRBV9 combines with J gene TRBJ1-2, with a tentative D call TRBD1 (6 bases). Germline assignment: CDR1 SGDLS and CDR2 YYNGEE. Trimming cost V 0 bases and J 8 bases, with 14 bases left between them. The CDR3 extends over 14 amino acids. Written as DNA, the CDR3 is TGTGCCAGCAGCGTAGACTGGGGGGGGCGAGGCTACACCTTC. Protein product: CASSVDWGGRGYTF. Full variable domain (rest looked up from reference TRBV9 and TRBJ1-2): DSGVTQTPKHLITATGQRVTLRCSPRSGDLSVYWYQQSLDQGLQFLIQYYNGEERAKGNILERFSAQQFPDLHSELNLSSLELGDSALYFCASSVDWGGRGYTFGSGTRLTVV.

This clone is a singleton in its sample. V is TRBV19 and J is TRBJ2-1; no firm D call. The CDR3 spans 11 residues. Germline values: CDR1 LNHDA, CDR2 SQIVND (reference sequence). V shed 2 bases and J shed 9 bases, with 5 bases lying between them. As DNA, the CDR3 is TGTGCCAGTAGTATACGTAGTGAGCAGTTCTTC. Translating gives CASSIRSEQFF.

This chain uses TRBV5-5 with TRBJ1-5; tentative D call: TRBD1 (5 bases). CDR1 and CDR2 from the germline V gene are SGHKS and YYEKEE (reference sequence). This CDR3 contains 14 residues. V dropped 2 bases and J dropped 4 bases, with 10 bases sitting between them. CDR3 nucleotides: TGTGCCAGCAGCTTTTGGGACTTAAATCAGCCCCAGCATTTT. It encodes CASSFWDLNQPQHF.

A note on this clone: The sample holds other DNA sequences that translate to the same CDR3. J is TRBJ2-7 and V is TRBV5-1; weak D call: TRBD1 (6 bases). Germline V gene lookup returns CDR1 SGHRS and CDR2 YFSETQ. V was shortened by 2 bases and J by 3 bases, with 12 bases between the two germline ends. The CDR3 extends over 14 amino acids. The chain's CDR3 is CASSLTGQGYEQYF. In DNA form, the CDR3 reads TGCGCCAGCAGCTTAACGGGACAAGGCTACGAGCAGTACTTC.

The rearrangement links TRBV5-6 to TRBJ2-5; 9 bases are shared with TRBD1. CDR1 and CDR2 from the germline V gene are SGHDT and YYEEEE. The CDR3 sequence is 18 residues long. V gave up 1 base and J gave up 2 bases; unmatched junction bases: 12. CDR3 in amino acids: CASSLRPDRGYLQETQYF. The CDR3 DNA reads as TGTGCCAGCAGCTTGAGACCGGACAGGGGATACCTACAAGAGACCCAGTACTTC. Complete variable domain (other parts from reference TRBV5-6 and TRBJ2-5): DAGVTQSPTHLIKTRGQQVTLRCSPKSGHDTVSWYQQALGQGPQFIFQYYEEEERQRGNFPDRFSGHQFPNYSSELNVNALLLGDSALYLCASSLRPDRGYLQETQYFGPGTRLLVL.

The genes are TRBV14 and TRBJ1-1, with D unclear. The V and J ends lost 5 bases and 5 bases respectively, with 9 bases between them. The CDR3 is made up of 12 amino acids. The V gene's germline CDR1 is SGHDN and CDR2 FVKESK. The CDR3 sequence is CASSTSDTEAFF. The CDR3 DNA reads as TGTGCCAGCAGCACCAGCGATACTGAAGCTTTCTTT.

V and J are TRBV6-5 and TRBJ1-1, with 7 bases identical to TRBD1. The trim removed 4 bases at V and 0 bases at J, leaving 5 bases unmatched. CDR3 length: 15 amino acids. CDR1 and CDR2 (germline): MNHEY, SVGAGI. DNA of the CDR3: TGTGCCAGCAGTTGGGGACAGAGCCTGAACACTGAAGCTTTCTTT. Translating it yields CASSWGQSLNTEAFF.